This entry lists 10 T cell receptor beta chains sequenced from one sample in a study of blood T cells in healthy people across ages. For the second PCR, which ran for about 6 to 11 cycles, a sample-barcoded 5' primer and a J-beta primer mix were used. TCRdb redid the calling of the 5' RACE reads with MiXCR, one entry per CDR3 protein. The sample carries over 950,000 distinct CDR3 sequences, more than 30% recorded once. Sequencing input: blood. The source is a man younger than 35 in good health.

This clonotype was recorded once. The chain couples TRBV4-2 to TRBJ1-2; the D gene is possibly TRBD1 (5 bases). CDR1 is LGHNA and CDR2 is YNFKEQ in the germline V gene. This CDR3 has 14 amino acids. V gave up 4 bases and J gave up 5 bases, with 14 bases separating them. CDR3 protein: CASSLSQGEYGYTF. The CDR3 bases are TGTGCCAGCAGCCTCTCCCAGGGAGAATATGGCTACACCTTC.

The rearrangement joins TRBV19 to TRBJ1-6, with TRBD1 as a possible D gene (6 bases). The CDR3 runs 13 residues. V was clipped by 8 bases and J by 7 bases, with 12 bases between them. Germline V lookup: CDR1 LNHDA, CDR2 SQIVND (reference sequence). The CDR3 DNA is TGTGCCAGTGCAGGACAGAGAAATTCACCCCTCCACTTT. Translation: CASAGQRNSPLHF. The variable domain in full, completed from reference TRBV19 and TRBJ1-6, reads DGGITQSPKYLFRKEGQNVTLSCEQNLNHDAMYWYRQDPGQGLRLIYYSQIVNDFQKGDIAEGYSVSREKKESFPLTVTSAQKNPTAFYLCASAGQRNSPLHFGNGTRLTVT.

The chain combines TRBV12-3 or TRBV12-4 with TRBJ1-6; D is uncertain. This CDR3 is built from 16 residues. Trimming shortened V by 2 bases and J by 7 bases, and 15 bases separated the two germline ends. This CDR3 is CASSLSVERFNSPLHF. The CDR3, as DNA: TGTGCCAGCAGTTTATCGGTCGAGAGGTTCAATTCACCCCTCCACTTT.

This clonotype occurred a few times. CDR3: CSVLVSASYEQYF. In nucleotides, the CDR3 is TGCAGTGTTCTGGTTTCGGCGTCCTACGAGCAGTACTTC. This chain links TRBV20-1 with TRBJ2-7; D ambiguous. Between the trimmed V and J ends, which lost 7 bases and 1 base, there was a span of 14 bases. This CDR3 region has 13 residues. The germline CDR1 and CDR2 sequences are DFQATT and SNEGSKA (reference sequence).

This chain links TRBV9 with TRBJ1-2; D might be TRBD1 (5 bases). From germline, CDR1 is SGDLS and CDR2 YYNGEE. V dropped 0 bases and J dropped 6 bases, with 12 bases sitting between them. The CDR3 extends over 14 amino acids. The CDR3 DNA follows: TGTGCCAGCAGCGTAGCCCGCCAGGGTGATGGCTACACCTTC. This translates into CASSVARQGDGYTF.

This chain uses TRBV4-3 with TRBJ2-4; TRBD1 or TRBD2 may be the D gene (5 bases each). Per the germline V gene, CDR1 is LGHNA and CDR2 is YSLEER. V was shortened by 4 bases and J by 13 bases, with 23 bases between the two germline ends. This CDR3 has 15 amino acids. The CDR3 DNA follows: TGCGCCAGCAGCCTCTCGGGGACGGGTGCCTACGGGCAGTACTTC. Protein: CASSLSGTGAYGQYF.

As DNA, the CDR3 is TGCAGTGCTAGAATTCGGGGACAGGGGTACACAGATACGCAGTATTTT. As protein: CSARIRGQGYTDTQYF. The chain uses TRBV20-1 and TRBJ2-3; 10 bases are a match to TRBD1. V lost 2 bases and J lost 2; bases outside the gene matches: 7. The CDR3 has 16 residues. Per the germline V gene, CDR1 is DFQATT and CDR2 is SNEGSKA (reference sequence).

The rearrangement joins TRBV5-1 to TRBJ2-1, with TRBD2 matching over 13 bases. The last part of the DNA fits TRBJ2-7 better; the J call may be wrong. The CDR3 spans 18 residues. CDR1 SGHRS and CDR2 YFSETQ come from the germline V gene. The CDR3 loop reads CASSSTSGGHSSYNEQYF. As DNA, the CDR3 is TGCGCCAGCAGCTCGACTAGCGGGGGGCATAGCTCCTACAATGAGCAGTACTTC.

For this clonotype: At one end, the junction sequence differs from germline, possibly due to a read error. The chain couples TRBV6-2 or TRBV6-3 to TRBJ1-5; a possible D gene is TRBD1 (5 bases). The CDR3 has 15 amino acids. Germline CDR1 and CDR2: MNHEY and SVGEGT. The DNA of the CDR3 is TGTGCCGGCAGTTACTCACATGGGGCCGTTCAGCCCCAGCATTTT. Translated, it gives CAGSYSHGAVQPQHF.

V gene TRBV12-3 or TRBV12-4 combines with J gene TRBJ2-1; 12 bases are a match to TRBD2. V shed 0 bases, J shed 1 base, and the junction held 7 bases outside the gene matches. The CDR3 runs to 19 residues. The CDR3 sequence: CASSLATGLAGKSYNEQFF. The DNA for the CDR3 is TGTGCCAGCAGTTTAGCGACGGGACTAGCGGGCAAATCCTACAATGAGCAGTTCTTC.